This T cell receptor beta chain was retrieved from a study of brain T cells in children with intractable seizures. The ends were cut back, 0 bases at V and 0 bases at J, with 8 bases in the middle. Germline loops: CDR1 MNHEY, CDR2 SMNVEV (reference sequence). The CDR3 has 15 residues. A remark on this clone: Its antigen is currently unknown.

Time point in this sample: blood from clinic visit 5 months post-surgery; TSC patient then seizure free. General observations from the study: Clones missing pre-surgery may reflect undersampling of that blood sample.

Repertoires were generated with immunoSEQ multiplex PCR, while TCRdb's copy carries only in-frame clones and drops some. The sample lists about 320,000 clones; more than 85% were seen once. This clonotype originated in a boy under three years old with tuberous sclerosis and intractable seizures. This chain uses TRBV27 with TRBJ1-1, with D uncertain. The specimen was peripheral blood, collected approximately 5 months after surgery. CDR3 DNA sequence: TGTGCCAGCAGTTTATCGGCGAACGTGAACACTGAAGCTTTCTTT. Translated: CASSLSANVNTEAFF.